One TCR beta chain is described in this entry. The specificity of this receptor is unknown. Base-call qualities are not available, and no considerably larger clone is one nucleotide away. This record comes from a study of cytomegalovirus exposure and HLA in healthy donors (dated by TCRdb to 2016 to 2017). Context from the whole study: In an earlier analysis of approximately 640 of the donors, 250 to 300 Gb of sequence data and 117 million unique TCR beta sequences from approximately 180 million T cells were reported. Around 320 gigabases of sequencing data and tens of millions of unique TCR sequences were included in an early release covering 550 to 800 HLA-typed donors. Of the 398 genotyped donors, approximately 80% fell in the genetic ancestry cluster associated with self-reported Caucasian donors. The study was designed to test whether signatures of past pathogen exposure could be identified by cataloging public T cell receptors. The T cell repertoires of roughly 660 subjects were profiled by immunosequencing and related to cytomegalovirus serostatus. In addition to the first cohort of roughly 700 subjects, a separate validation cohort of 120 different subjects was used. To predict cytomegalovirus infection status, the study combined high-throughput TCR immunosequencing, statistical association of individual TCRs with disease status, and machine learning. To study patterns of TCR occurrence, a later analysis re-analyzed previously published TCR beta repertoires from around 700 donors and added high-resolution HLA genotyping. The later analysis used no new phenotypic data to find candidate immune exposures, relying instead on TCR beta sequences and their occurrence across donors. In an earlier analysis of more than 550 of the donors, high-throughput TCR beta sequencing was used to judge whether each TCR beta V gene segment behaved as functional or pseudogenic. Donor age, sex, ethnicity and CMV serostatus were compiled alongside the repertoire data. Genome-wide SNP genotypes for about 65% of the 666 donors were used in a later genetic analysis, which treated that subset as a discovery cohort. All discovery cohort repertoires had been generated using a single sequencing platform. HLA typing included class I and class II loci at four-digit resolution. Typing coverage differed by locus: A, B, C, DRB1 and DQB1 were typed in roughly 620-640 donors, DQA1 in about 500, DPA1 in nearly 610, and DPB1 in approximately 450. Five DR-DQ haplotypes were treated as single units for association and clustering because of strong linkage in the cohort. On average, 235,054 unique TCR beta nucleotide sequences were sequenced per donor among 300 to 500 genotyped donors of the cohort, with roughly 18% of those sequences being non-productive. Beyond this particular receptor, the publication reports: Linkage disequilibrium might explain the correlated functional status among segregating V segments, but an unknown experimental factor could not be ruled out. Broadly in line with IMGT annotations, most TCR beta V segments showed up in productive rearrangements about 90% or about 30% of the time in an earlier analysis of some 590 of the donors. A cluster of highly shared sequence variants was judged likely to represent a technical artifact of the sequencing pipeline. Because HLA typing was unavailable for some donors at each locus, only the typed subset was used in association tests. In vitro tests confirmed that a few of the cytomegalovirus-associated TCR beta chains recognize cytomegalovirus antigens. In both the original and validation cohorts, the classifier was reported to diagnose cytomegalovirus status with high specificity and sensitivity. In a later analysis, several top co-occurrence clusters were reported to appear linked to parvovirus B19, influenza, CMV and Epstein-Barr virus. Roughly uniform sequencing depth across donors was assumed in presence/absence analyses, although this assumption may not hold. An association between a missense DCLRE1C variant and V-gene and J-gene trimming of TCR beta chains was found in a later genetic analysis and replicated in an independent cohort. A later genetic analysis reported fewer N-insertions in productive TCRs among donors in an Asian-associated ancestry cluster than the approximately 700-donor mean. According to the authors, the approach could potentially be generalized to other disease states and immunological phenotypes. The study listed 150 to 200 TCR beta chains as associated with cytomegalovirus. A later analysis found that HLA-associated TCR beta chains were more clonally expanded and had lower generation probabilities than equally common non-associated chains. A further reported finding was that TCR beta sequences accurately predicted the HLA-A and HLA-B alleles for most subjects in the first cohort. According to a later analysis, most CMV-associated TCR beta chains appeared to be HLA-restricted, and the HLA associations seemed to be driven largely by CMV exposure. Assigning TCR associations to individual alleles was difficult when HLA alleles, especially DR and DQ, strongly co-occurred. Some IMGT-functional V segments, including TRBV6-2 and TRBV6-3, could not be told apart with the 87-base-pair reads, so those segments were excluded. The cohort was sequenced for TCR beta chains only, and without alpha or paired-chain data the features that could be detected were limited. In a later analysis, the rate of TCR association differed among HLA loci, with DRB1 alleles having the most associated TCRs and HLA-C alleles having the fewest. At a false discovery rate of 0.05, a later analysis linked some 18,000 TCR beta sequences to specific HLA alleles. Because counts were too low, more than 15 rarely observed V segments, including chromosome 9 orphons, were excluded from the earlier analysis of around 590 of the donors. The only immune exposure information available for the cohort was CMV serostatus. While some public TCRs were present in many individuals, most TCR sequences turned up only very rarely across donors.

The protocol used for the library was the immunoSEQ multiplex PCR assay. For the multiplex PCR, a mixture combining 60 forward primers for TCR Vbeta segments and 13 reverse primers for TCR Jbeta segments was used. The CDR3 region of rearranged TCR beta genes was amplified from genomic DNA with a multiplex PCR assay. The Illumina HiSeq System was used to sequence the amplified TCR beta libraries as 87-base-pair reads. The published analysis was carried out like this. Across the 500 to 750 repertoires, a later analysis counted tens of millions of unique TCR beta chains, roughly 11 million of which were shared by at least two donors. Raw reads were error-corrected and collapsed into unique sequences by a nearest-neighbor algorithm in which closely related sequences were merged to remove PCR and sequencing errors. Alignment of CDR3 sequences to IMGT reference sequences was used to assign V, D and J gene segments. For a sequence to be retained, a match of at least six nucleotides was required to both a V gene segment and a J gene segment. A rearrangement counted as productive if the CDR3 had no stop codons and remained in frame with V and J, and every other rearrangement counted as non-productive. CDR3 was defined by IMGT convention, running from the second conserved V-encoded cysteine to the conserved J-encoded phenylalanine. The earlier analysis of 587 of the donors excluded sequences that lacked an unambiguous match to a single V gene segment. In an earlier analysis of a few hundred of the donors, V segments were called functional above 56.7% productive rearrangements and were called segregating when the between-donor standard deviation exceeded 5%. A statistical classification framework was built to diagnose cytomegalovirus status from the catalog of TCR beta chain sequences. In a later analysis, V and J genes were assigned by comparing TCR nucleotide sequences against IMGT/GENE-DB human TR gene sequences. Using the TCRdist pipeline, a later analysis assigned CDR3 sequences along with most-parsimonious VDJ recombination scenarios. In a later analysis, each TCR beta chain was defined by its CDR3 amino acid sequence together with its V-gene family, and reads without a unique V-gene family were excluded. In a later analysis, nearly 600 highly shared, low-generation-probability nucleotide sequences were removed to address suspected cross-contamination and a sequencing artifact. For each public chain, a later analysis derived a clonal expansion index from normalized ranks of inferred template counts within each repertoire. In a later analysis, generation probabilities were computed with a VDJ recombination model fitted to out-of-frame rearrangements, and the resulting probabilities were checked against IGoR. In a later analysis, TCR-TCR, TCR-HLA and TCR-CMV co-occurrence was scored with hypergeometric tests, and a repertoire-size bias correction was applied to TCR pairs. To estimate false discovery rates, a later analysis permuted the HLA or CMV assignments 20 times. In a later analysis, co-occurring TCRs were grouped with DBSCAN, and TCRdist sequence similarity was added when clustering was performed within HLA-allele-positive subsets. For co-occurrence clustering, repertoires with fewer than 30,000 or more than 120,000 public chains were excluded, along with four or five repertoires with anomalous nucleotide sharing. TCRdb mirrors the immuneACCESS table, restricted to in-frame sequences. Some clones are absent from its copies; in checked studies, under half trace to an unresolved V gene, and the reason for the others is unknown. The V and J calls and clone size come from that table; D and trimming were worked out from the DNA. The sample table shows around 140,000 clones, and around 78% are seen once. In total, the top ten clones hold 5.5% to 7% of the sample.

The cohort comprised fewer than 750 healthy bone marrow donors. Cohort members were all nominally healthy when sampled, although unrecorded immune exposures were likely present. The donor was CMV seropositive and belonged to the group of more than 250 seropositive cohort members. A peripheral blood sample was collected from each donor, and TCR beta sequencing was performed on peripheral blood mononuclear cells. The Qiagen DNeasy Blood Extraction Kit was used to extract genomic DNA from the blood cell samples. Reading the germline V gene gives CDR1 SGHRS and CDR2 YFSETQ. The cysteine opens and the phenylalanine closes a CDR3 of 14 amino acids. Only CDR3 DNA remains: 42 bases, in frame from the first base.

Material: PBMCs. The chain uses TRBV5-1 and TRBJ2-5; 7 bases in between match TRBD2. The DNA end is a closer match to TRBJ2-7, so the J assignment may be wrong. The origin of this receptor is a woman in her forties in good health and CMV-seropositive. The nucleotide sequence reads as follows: TGCGCCAGCAGCCCCGGTGGGGCGGGAGACGAGCAGTACTTC. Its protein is CASSPGGAGDEQYF.